The following is a T cell receptor beta chain sequence with its context. Antigen specificity is unknown. Healthy donors had no documented immune events, such as infections, while sampled. This entry is derived from a study of identifying expanded T cells in peripheral blood. TCRdb's table, derived via immunoSEQ multiplex PCR, lists solely in-frame clones and lacks some. The sample consists of 100,000 to 150,000 clones, roughly 90% of them appearing once. V shed 5 bases and J shed 3 bases, with 7 bases lying between them. The CDR3 is made up of 12 amino acids. Per germline, CDR1 MNHNS and CDR2 SASEGT. Overall study findings and caveats: Differentially abundant clones: around 1.1 between replicates, roughly 16 at around 14 days, approximately 19 at four. Across healthy donors, higher total template counts meant significantly greater approximately two-week count variance.

This rearrangement joins TRBV6-1 to TRBJ2-5, with unresolved D. The specimen was blood. The TCR originated in a person aged 18 to 69 in good health. The CDR3 here is CASSMRKETQYF. In DNA, the CDR3 is TGTGCCAGCAGTATGCGGAAAGAGACCCAGTACTTC.